This record covers a single TCR beta chain. Its antigen is not known. From germline, CDR1 is SQVTM and CDR2 ANQGSEA. This CDR3 region has 17 residues. The germline V and J ends were trimmed by 0 bases and 7 bases, with 22 bases remaining between them. Through a sample-barcoded 5' primer and a J-beta primer mix, a second PCR was run for roughly 6 to 12 cycles. TCRdb itself ran the 5' RACE reads through MiXCR, one entry per CDR3 protein. Among approximately 730,000 distinct CDR3 sequences listed, less than 70% were seen once. These data originate in a study of blood T cells in healthy people across ages. Whole-study results and caveats: A roughly linear fall in TCR beta diversity per million T cells was seen with increasing age.

This clonotype was obtained from a man older than 75 in good health. The rearrangement joins TRBV29-1 to TRBJ2-1, with D maybe TRBD2 (5 bases). Sequences were obtained from blood. The CDR3 loop is CSVEDPRSSRERNEQFF. The CDR3, as DNA: TGCAGCGTTGAAGATCCCCGCTCTAGTAGGGAGAGGAATGAGCAGTTCTTC.